A selection of T cell receptor beta chains follows, all from one sample in a study of shared clonotypes between healthy human individuals. Produced via immunoSEQ multiplex PCR; TCRdb's table is partial and in-frame only. The sample contains millions of clones, just over 90% of which appear only once. The specimen was naive CD4+ T cells from PBMCs. Receptors originate from a man younger than 30 in good health. Some clones in this sample may be carry-over from other donors' samples. The CDR3 runs from the conserved cysteine through the conserved F or W. D genes are given only for firm matches. Only some rows state a clone size, as once, few, many or a class for expanded clones.

clone_size,j_call,v_call,d_call,cdr3_aa,cdr3_nt
.,TRBJ2-7,TRBV5-1,.,CASSSRDFSTSYEQYF,TGCGCCAGCAGCTCAAGGGACTTCTCGACCTCCTACGAGCAGTACTTC
.,TRBJ1-4,TRBV6-6,.,CASRPTKEKLFF,TGTGCCAGCAGACCTACTAAAGAAAAACTGTTTTTT
once,TRBJ2-7,TRBV7-2,TRBD2,CASSWTSGMLNEQYF,TGTGCCAGCAGCTGGACTAGCGGTATGTTGAACGAGCAGTACTTC
.,TRBJ2-4,TRBV6-5,TRBD1,CASSRTGPKNIQYF,TGTGCCAGCAGTCGGACAGGGCCCAAAAACATTCAGTACTTC
.,TRBJ2-3,TRBV11-2,TRBD1,CASSLAFRGLADTQYF,TGTGCCAGCAGCTTAGCATTCAGGGGGCTTGCAGATACGCAGTATTTT
.,TRBJ2-7,TRBV5-1,.,CASSGQTPYEQYF,TGCGCCAGCAGCGGACAGACTCCCTACGAGCAGTACTTC
.,TRBJ2-1,TRBV7-3,.,CASSTVATTANEQFF,TGTGCCAGCAGCACCGTCGCTACGACGGCCAATGAGCAGTTCTTC
.,TRBJ2-2,TRBV18,.,CASSPQGINTGELFF,TGTGCCAGCTCACCACAAGGGATTAACACCGGGGAGCTGTTTTTT
.,TRBJ2-7,TRBV5-1,.,CASRPFWSSYEQYF,TGCGCCAGCAGACCGTTTTGGAGCTCCTACGAGCAGTACTTC
.,TRBJ2-7,TRBV5-4,.,CASSLGRTSYEQYF,TGTGCCAGCAGCTTAGGGCGAACCTCCTACGAGCAGTACTTC
.,TRBJ2-3,TRBV6-5,TRBD2,CASSLAGLTDTQYF,TGTGCCAGCAGTCTAGCGGGGCTCACAGATACGCAGTATTTT
.,TRBJ2-3,TRBV7-9,.,CASSRAYSIGLGADTQYF,TGTGCCAGCAGCCGGGCTTACAGTATCGGTCTGGGGGCAGATACGCAGTATTTT
.,TRBJ2-1,TRBV19,TRBD2,CASSIRWEGSHNEQFF,TGTGCCAGTAGTATTCGGTGGGAGGGCAGCCACAATGAGCAGTTCTTC
.,TRBJ1-4,TRBV7-3,.,CASSFSQLNEKLFF,TGTGCCAGCAGCTTTAGTCAGCTTAATGAAAAACTGTTTTTT
.,TRBJ2-1,TRBV7-2,TRBD2,CASSLSGGRGINEQFF,TGTGCCAGCAGCTTAAGCGGCGGGAGGGGTATCAATGAGCAGTTCTTC
.,TRBJ1-2,TRBV15,.,CATSRAGRTASHGYTF,TGTGCCACCAGCAGAGCCGGACGGACAGCATCACATGGCTACACCTTC
few,TRBJ1-1,TRBV14,.,CASSHVAGLLNTEAFF,TGTGCCAGCAGCCACGTCGCAGGGTTATTGAACACTGAAGCTTTCTTT
.,TRBJ2-1,TRBV5-1,.,CASEPGDEQFF,TGCGCCAGCGAACCAGGTGACGAGCAGTTCTTC
.,TRBJ1-2,TRBV4-1,TRBD1,CASSRLLQGALYGYTF,TGCGCCAGCAGCCGTCTCCTACAGGGGGCACTCTATGGCTACACCTTC
once,TRBJ1-5,TRBV18,.,CASALEAGGPQHF,TGTGCCAGCGCCCTCGAAGCGGGTGGGCCCCAGCATTTT
.,TRBJ1-1,TRBV18,.,CASSEREGSEAFF,TGTGCCAGCTCAGAAAGGGAGGGTTCTGAAGCTTTCTTT
.,TRBJ2-3,TRBV7-9,.,CASSLGGGKGTDTQYF,TGTGCCAGCAGCTTGGGTGGGGGAAAGGGTACGGATACGCAGTATTTT
.,TRBJ2-7,TRBV28,TRBD2,CASSLRAGEEEYF,TGTGCCAGCAGTTTACGTGCGGGAGAAGAAGAGTACTTC
few,TRBJ1-1,TRBV7-9,TRBD1,CASSLWTGGLDTEAFF,TGTGCCAGCAGCTTATGGACAGGGGGCCTGGACACTGAAGCTTTCTTT
.,TRBJ1-5,TRBV19,TRBD1,CASSNQGGPNQPQHF,TGTGCCAGTAGCAATCAGGGGGGCCCCAATCAGCCCCAGCATTTT
.,TRBJ2-7,TRBV5-1,TRBD1,CASSLDRGTYEQYF,TGCGCCAGCAGCTTGGACAGGGGGACGTACGAGCAGTACTTC
.,TRBJ2-3,TRBV7-2,TRBD2,CASSLFGGRATDTQYF,TGTGCCAGCAGCTTATTCGGCGGGAGGGCCACAGATACGCAGTATTTT
.,TRBJ1-5,TRBV5-8,.,CASSLGTVYSNQPQHF,TGTGCCAGCAGCTTGGGGACAGTGTATAGCAATCAGCCCCAGCATTTT
.,TRBJ2-7,TRBV19,TRBD2,CAAGTGLAGRLEQYF,TGTGCCGCAGGGACTGGCCTAGCGGGAAGGCTCGAGCAGTACTTC
.,TRBJ2-3,TRBV2,TRBD1,CASSSGTGPEDTQYF,TGTGCCAGCAGTTCCGGGACAGGGCCCGAGGATACGCAGTATTTT
.,TRBJ2-2,TRBV28,.,CASSLQVGTGELFF,TGTGCCAGCAGCCTCCAGGTGGGCACCGGGGAGCTGTTTTTT
.,TRBJ2-2,TRBV5-1,.,CASSSPLGLGTGELFF,TGCGCCAGCAGCTCTCCCTTAGGGTTGGGCACCGGGGAGCTGTTTTTT
once,TRBJ1-4,TRBV9,.,CASSVGQKGREKLFF,TGTGCCAGCAGCGTCGGACAAAAGGGGAGAGAAAAACTGTTTTTT